Following are 9 T cell receptor beta chains from one sample sequenced in a study of cytomegalovirus exposure and HLA in healthy donors. Both 60 Vbeta primers and 13 Jbeta primers went into the PCR. Assay used: immunoSEQ multiplex PCR; TCRdb lists only in-frame clones, some missing. The table has 150,000 to 200,000 clones, roughly 80% seen once. Sequencing was performed on PBMCs. The receptors originated from a man younger than 30 in good health and CMV-seropositive.

The V and J genes are TRBV7-9 and TRBJ2-7, with 8 nucleotides matching TRBD1. The CDR3 totals 15 residues. Per the germline V gene, CDR1 is SEHNR and CDR2 is FQNEAQ (reference sequence). J lost 1 base, V lost 3 bases, and 5 bases had no gene match. The CDR3 is CASSLGQVESYEQYF. CDR3 DNA: TGTGCCAGCAGCTTGGGACAGGTTGAATCCTACGAGCAGTACTTC.

This clone was observed once. V and J are TRBV2 and TRBJ1-1, with 8 bases that match TRBD1. Germline loops: CDR1 SNHLY, CDR2 FYNNEI. This CDR3 has 14 residues. Unmatched junction bases numbered 5, after V lost 6 bases and J lost 2 bases. In DNA form, the CDR3 reads TGTGCCAGCAGACAGGGGGGGAGTAACACTGAAGCTTTCTTT. Translating gives CASRQGGSNTEAFF.

The chain is built from TRBV30 and TRBJ2-3; 11 positions agree with TRBD2. This CDR3 spans 17 amino acids. Germline-derived CDR1 and CDR2 are GTSNPN and SVGIG (reference sequence). CDR3 protein: CASEAASGGSGQDTQYF. The CDR3 nucleotides are TGTGCTTCGGAGGCGGCTAGCGGGGGGAGCGGGCAAGATACGCAGTATTTT.

This clone has a handful of counts. The chain recombines TRBV5-5 with TRBJ2-7, with 11 bases that match TRBD1. Germline V gene data show CDR1 as SGHKS and CDR2 as YYEKEE (reference sequence). This CDR3 contains 16 residues. The V segment lost 1 base and the J segment 5 bases; nucleotides outside the gene matches: 8. The CDR3 loop reads CASSLTDRGLFHEQYF. For the CDR3, the DNA is TGTGCCAGCAGCTTGACGGACAGGGGGCTGTTCCACGAGCAGTACTTC.

This clone was picked up a small number of times. The chain joins TRBV19 to TRBJ2-5; perhaps TRBD1 as D (5 bases). The end of the DNA fits TRBJ2-7 better, so the J call may be wrong. Germline CDR1 and CDR2: LNHDA and SQIVND (reference sequence). CDR3 length: 14 residues. This CDR3 is CASSPTGSSYEQYF. The CDR3 nucleotides read TGTGCCAGTAGTCCCACAGGTAGCTCCTACGAGCAGTACTTC.

A word on this clone: A junction end diverges from the germline sequence, so it may reflect a read error. The chain couples TRBV7-7 to TRBJ2-5; D possibly corresponds to TRBD1 (7 bases). The CDR3 is made up of 14 amino acids. Looked up from germline, CDR1 is SSHAT and CDR2 is FNYEAQ (reference sequence). The CDR3 DNA sequence: TGTGCTAGCAGCGAGGCGTCAGGGGGGCAGACCCAGTACTTC. It translates to CASSEASGGQTQYF.

The chain couples TRBV6-5 to TRBJ2-1; tentatively, D is TRBD1 (6 bases). The CDR3 runs 13 residues. The germline V gene encodes CDR1 MNHEY and CDR2 SVGAGI. The V end was cut by 2 bases, the J end by 6 bases, with 8 bases between. CDR3: CASSYPTGNEQFF. The CDR3 DNA reads TGTGCCAGCAGTTACCCGACAGGCAATGAGCAGTTCTTC.

The chain carries TRBV5-6 and TRBJ1-2, with TRBD1 identical over 7 bases. The germline gives CDR1 SGHDT, CDR2 YYEEEE. The CDR3 runs 13 residues. V lost 4 bases and J lost 8; bases outside the gene matches: 8. The CDR3 region is CASSSRTGGGYTF. For the CDR3, the DNA is TGTGCCAGCAGCAGTCGGACAGGAGGAGGCTACACCTTC.

This chain uses TRBV28 with TRBJ1-1; 9 nucleotides match TRBD1. Germline V gene sequence: CDR1 MDHEN, CDR2 SYDVKM. Losses at the gene ends were 3 bases for V and 2 bases for J; bases not matched to a gene: 7. The CDR3 has 16 amino acids. The CDR3 protein is CASSFTGGAVNTEAFF. CDR3 nucleotides: TGTGCCAGCAGTTTTACAGGGGGCGCCGTCAACACTGAAGCTTTCTTT. Based on the CDR3 plus reference TRBV28 and TRBJ1-1, the full variable domain is DVKVTQSSRYLVKRTGEKVFLECVQDMDHENMFWYRQDPGLGLRLIYFSYDVKMKEKGDIPEGYSVSREKKERFSLILESASTNQTSMYLCASSFTGGAVNTEAFFGQGTRLTVV.